This T cell receptor (beta chain) stems from a study of identical twins. The CDR3 has 14 amino acids. J gave up 3 bases and V 10 bases, and 9 bases lay outside the gene matches. Germline V gene lookup returns CDR1 ENHRY and CDR2 SYGVKD. TCRdb reanalysed the 5' RACE reads using MiXCR and keeps one entry per CDR3 protein. Of fewer than 900,000 distinct CDR3 sequences listed, 21% are singletons. This sample also appeared in a second study, on T cells expressing NK-cell markers. That report notes: It was sorted CD3+CD56+NKG2C+, CD3+CD56+NKG2C- and CD3+CD56-NKG2C+ T cells that supplied the TCR beta repertoires.

The receptor was isolated from a woman aged 18-29 years in good health. The J gene is TRBJ2-5, the V gene TRBV10-3; 9 bases match TRBD1. The specimen was PBMCs. The CDR3 DNA sequence: TGTGCCACCCACAGGGGGCCTAACGAAGAGACCCAGTACTTC. Protein product: CATHRGPNEETQYF.